The entry below describes one T cell receptor beta chain. This clonotype has just a few counts. The specificity of this receptor is unknown. The record has no base qualities; no much larger clone is one base away. Stable Graves' hyperthyroidism was defined as no progression to ophthalmopathy during 18 months of follow-up. Hyperthyroidism patients were newly diagnosed, with disease duration under 2 months, and aged 18 to 65 years. The study excluded patients with uncontrolled infections, other autoimmune diseases, pregnancy or lactation. Diagnoses were established on the basis of clinical symptoms, serum thyroxine and TRAb, thyroid ultrasound, and orbital computed tomography. PBMCs were isolated from more than 9 ml of fresh peripheral blood by Ficoll-Paque density gradient centrifugation. Total RNA was extracted using Trizol reagent, and RNA quality was assessed on an Agilent 2100 Bioanalyzer. The data stem from a study of T cells in Graves' hyperthyroidism and ophthalmopathy (dated by TCRdb to 2018 to 2020). A note on the overall study: Peripheral blood was collected at initial diagnosis, before any treatment. TCR V-J signatures able to tell the groups apart were searched for in a discovery cohort of 100 patients, of whom over 40 had Graves' ophthalmopathy and about 55 had stable Graves' hyperthyroidism. Whether ophthalmopathy could be predicted prospectively was tested in an independent validation cohort made up of 18 to 20 hyperthyroidism patients plus 17 patients who later progressed to ophthalmopathy. For training and testing, the 80 to 100 patients in the discovery cohort were randomly divided in a 7:3 ratio. Thyroid tissue and blood T-cell repertoires from roughly 6 Graves' hyperthyroidism patients were also compared in the study. Following sampling, methimazole starting at 30 mg daily was given to hyperthyroidism patients, and high-dose intravenous methylprednisolone was given to ophthalmopathy patients. TCR Vbeta CDR3 sequencing of 130 to 150 peripheral blood samples (approximately 44 ophthalmopathy, approximately 80 hyperthyroidism and approximately 17 progressor patients) is reported in the paper. Findings and caveats that apply to the study as a whole: In validation, the model predicted progression to ophthalmopathy with over 65% sensitivity and approximately 72% specificity, a median of roughly seven months before onset. In cross-validation, a model built on a 13 V-J signature told ophthalmopathy apart from stable hyperthyroidism with approximately 91% sensitivity and about 81% specificity, and in testing the same model reached 80%/75%. Most expanded thyroid clonotypes (frequency above 0.001) were also detected in blood, a finding suggesting that blood repertoires may reflect thyroid immune responses. No statistical method was used to set the sample size in advance, and investigators knew the group allocation.

The TCR beta CDR3 regions were amplified from RNA transcripts. A first-round RT-PCR of the TCR CDR3 used the HTBI primer set with the Qiagen OneStep RT-PCR kit. Libraries were constructed in a second round of multiplex PCR, after which size selection and purification were carried out. Paired-end sequencing of the libraries was performed with 100 bp reads on an Illumina HiSeq2000. The study's own analysis went as follows. SOAPnuke was used to process the raw data, removing reads that contained adapters or uncalled bases, had a mean Phred below 15, or lacked an exact match to the constant primer or identifier. High-quality paired reads were merged with COPE v1.2.5, and unique nucleotide sequences were defined as clonotypes. MiTCR v1.1 was used to align the clonotypes against IMGT TRBV, TRBD and TRBJ reference segments. The analysis was restricted to V-J combinations with a frequency above 0.0001, which together covered around 99% of the repertoires. The TCS score was defined as F50 (clonal expansion) divided by E x V (chaos), with BLOSUM62-based TCRdist calculated between CDR3 peptides within each V-J. Welch's t-statistics and random forest reduced some 510 V-J features to 10 to 15, which were used in a naive Bayes classifier (R e1071). The similarity between thyroid and blood repertoires was quantified using the Morisita-Horn index. TCRdb redid the processing of the public reads, applying fastp at Q25 and MiXCR, and retained in-frame beta chains. Each CDR3 protein appears once, grouped with its most common genes and DNA. These V and J calls rely on TCRdb rather than the paper's analysis. This sample has approximately 870,000 distinct CDR3 sequences in its table, and over 35% of those were observed once. Jointly, the top ten make up around 10% of the sample.

The germline V gene sets CDR1 to MNHEY and CDR2 to SVGAGI. From the cysteine through the phenylalanine, the CDR3 covers 13 amino acids. CDR3 DNA is the only sequence kept; it has 39 bases, read in frame from the first base. Cut back by 2 bases and 4 bases, the V and J ends lie 8 bases apart. Source material: blood. This TCR came from a young man with Graves' hyperthyroidism. Recombination joined TRBV6-5 with TRBJ1-2; perhaps TRBD1 is the D gene, with 6 bases matching. The CDR3 reads CASSYGQLYGYTF. The sequenced DNA: TGTGCCAGCAGTTACGGACAGCTCTATGGCTACACCTTC.